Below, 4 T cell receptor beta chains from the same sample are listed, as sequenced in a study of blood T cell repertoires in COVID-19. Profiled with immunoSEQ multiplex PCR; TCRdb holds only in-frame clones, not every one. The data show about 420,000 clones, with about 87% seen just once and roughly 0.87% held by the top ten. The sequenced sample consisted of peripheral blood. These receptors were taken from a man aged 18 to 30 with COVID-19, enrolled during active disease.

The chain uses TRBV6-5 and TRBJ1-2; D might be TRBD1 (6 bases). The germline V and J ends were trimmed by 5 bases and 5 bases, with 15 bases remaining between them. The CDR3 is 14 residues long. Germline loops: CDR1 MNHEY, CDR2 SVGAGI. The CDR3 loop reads CASSPSGTRYGYTF. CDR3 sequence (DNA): TGTGCCAGCAGTCCGTCCGGGACACGATATGGCTACACCTTC.

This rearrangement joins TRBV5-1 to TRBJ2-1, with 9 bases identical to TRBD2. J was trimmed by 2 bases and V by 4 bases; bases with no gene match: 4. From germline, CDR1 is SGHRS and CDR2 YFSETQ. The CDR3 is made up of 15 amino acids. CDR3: CASSTVAGAYNEQFF. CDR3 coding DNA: TGCGCCAGCAGCACCGTAGCGGGGGCCTACAATGAGCAGTTCTTC. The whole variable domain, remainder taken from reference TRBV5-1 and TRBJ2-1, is KAGVTQTPRYLIKTRGQQVTLSCSPISGHRSVSWYQQTPGQGLQFLFEYFSETQRNKGNFPGRFSGRQFSNSRSEMNVSTLELGDSALYLCASSTVAGAYNEQFFGPGTRLTVL.

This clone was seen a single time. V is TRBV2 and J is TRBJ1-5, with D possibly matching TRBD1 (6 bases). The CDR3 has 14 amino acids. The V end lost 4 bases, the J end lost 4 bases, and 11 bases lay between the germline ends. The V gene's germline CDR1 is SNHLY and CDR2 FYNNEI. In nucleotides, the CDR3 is TGTGCCAGCAGTGTCAGGGGCGAGAATCAGCCCCAGCATTTT. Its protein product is CASSVRGENQPQHF.

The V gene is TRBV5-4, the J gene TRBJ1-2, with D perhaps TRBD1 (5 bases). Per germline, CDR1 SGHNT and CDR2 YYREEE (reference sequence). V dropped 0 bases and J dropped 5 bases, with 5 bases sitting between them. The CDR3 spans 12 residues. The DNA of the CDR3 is TGTGCCAGCAGCTTGGAGGGGTATGGCTACACCTTC. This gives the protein CASSLEGYGYTF.